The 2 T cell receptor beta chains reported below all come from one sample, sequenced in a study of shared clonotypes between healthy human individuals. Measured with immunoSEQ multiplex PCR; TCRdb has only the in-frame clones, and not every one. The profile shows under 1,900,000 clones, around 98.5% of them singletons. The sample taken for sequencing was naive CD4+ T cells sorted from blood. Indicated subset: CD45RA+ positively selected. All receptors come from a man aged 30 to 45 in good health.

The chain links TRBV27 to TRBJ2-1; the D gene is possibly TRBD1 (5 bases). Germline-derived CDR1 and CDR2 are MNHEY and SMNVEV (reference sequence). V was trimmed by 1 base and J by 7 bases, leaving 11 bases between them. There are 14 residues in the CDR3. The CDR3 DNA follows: TGTGCCAGCAGTTTATTTTTAGGGGTGAATGAGCAGTTCTTC. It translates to CASSLFLGVNEQFF.

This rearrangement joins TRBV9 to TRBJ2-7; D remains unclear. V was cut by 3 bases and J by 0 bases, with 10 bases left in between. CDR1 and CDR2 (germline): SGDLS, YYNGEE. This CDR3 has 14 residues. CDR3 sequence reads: CASSDGPSSYEQYF. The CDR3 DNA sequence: TGTGCCAGCAGCGATGGGCCGAGCTCCTACGAGCAGTACTTC.